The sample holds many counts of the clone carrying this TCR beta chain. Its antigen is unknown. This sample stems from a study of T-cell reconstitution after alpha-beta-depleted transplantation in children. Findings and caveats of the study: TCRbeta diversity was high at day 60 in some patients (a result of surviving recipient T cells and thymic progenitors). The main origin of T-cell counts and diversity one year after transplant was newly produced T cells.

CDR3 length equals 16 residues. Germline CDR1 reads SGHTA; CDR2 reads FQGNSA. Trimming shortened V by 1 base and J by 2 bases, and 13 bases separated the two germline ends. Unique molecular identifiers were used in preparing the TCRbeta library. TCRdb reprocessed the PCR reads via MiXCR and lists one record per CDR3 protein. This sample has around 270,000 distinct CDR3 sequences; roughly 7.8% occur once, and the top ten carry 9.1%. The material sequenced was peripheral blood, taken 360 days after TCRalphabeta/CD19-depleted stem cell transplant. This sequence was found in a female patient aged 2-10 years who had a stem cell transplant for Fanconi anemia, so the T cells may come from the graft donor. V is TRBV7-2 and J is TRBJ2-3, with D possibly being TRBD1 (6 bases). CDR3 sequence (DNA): TGTGCCAGCAGCTTAGAGTTGGGGGCTTACACAGATACGCAGTATTTT. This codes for CASSLELGAYTDTQYF.